This T cell receptor (beta chain) was recovered during a study of shared clonotypes between healthy human individuals. Sorted-subset replicate PCRs used 200 ng DNA, some 33,000 T cell genomes. This table comes from immunoSEQ multiplex PCR, and its TCRdb copy is limited to in-frame clones, with some not included. The sample holds 2,500,000 or so clones, around 94% seen once. V was cut by 4 bases and J by 8 bases, with 23 bases left in between. In germline, CDR1 is MNHEY, CDR2 SMNVEV (reference sequence). The CDR3 has 16 residues. This clonotype was obtained from a man between 18 and 35 years old in good health. Sequenced material: naive CD4+ T cells sorted from blood. Subset defined: CD45RA+ positively selected. The chain joins TRBV27 to TRBJ1-2; TRBD1 might be the D (6 bases). The CDR3 loop is CASSSLASTGYRGYTF. The CDR3 bases are TGTGCCAGCAGTTCCCTCGCCTCAACAGGGTATAGGGGCTACACCTTC.